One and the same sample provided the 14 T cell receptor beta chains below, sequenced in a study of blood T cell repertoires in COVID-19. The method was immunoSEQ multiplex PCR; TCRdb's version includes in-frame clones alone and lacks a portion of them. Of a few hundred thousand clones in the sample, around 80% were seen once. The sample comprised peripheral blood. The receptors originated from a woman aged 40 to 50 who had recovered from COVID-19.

This CDR3 reads CASSEESETEAFF. CDR3 nucleotides: TGTGCCAGCAGTGAAGAAAGCGAGACTGAAGCTTTCTTT. This chain uses TRBV6-4 with TRBJ1-1; D call uncertain. Trimming stripped 3 bases from V and 5 bases from J, with 10 bases between. The CDR3 has 13 amino acids. CDR1 is MRHNA, CDR2 SNTAGT, per germline.

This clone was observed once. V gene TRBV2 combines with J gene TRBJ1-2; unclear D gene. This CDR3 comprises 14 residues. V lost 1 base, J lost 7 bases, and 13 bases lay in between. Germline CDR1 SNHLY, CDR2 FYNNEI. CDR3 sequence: CASSEEEGLRGYTF. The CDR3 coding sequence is TGTGCCAGCAGTGAAGAAGAGGGTTTACGTGGCTACACCTTC.

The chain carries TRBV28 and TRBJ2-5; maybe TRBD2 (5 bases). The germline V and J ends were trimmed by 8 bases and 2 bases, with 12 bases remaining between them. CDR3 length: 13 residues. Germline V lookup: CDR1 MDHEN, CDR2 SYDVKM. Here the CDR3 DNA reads TGTGCCAGCGGCTTCGGGGTACAAGAGACCCAGTACTTC. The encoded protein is CASGFGVQETQYF.

The CDR3: CASSPDRGGYGYTF. The DNA for the CDR3 is TGTGCCAGCAGCCCGGACAGGGGAGGATATGGCTACACCTTC. The rearrangement uses TRBV9 and TRBJ1-2, with 9 bases fitting TRBD1. The CDR3 has 14 amino acids. V was clipped by 4 bases and J by 5 bases; unmatched bases: 6. Looked up from germline, CDR1 is SGDLS and CDR2 is YYNGEE. Full variable domain (remainder filled in from reference TRBV9 and TRBJ1-2): DSGVTQTPKHLITATGQRVTLRCSPRSGDLSVYWYQQSLDQGLQFLIQYYNGEERAKGNILERFSAQQFPDLHSELNLSSLELGDSALYFCASSPDRGGYGYTFGSGTRLTVV.

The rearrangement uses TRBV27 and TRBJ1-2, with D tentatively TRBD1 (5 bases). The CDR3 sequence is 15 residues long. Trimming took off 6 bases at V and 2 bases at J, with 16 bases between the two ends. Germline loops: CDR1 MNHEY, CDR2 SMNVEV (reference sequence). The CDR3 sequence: CASRPSPDSNYGYTF. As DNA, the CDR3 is TGTGCCAGCAGACCGTCACCTGACAGCAACTATGGCTACACCTTC.

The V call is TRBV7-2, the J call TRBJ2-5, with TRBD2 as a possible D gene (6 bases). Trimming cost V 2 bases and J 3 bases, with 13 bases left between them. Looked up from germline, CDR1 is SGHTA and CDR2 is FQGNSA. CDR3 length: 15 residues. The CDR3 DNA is TGTGCCAGCAGCTTAAGTGGGACTTCCAAAGAGACCCAGTACTTC. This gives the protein CASSLSGTSKETQYF.

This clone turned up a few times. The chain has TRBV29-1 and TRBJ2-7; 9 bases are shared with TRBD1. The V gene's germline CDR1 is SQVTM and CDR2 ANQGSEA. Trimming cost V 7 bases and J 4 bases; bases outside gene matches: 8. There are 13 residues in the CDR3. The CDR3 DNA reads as TGCAGCGCTTCCCGGGACAGGGCTTACGAGCAGTACTTC. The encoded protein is CSASRDRAYEQYF.

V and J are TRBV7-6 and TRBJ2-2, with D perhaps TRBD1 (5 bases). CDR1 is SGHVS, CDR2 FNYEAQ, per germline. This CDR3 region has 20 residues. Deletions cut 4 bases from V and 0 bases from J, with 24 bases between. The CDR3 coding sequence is TGTGCCAGCAGCTCTTACCCCGGACATCAAGCCTATGCGAACACCGGGGAGCTGTTTTTT. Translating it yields CASSSYPGHQAYANTGELFF.

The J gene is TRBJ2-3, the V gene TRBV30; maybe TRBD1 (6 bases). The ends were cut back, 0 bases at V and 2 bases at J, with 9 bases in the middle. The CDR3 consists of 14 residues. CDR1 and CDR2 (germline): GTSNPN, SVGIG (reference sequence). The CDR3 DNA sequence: TGTGCCTGGAGTGTAGGACAGATCACAGATACGCAGTATTTT. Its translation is CAWSVGQITDTQYF.

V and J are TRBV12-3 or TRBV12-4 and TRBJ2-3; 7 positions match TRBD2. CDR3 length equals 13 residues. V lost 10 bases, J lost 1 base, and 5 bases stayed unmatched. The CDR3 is CATKAGGTDTQYF. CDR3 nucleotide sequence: TGTGCCACCAAGGCGGGGGGCACAGATACGCAGTATTTT.

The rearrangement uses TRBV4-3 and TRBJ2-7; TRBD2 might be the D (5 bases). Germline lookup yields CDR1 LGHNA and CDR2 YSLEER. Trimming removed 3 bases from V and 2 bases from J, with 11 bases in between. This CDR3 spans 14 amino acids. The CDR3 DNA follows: TGCGCCAGCAGCCAGGACGAGGGAACCTACGAGCAGTACTTC. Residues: CASSQDEGTYEQYF.

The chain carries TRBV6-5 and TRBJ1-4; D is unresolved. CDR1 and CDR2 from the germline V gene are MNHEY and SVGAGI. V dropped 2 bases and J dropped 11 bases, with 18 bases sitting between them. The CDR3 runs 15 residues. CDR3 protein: CASSYPFGGPGKLFF. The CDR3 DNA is TGTGCCAGCAGTTACCCCTTCGGCGGCCCGGGGAAACTGTTTTTT.

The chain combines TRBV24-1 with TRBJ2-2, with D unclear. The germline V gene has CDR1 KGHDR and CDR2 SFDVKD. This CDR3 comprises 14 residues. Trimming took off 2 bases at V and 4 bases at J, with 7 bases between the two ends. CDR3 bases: TGTGCCACCAGTGATTCACAGCCCACCGGGGAGCTGTTTTTT. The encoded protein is CATSDSQPTGELFF.

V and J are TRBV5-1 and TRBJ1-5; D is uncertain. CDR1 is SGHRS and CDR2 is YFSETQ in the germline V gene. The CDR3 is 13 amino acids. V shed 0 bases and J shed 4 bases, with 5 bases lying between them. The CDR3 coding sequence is TGCGCCAGCAGCTTGGCCCCTAATCAGCCCCAGCATTTT. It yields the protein CASSLAPNQPQHF.